This TCR beta chain comes out of a study of radiotherapy plus CTLA-4 blockade in lung cancer (dated by TCRdb to the late 2010s). General notes on the study: Among the enrolled patients, about 19% had an objective response, and about 30% reached disease control. On the study overall, not on this receptor specifically: After treatment with radiotherapy and ipilimumab, TCR clones that originated in tumors expanded in peripheral blood. The strongest predictors of response, as reported, were early dynamic changes in blood T cell clones along with a rise in serum interferon-beta after radiation.

The library was built by means of the immunoSEQ multiplex PCR assay. TCRdb stores this immuneACCESS table with in-frame sequences only. Part of the clones is absent; in the studies checked, under half of the shortfall reflects unresolved V genes, and no reason is known for the rest. This sample lists approximately 94,000 clones; approximately 80% were detected once. Roughly 25% of the sample is in the top ten clones. Unmatched junction bases come to 6, with V trimmed by 0 bases and J by 4 bases. The germline V gene sets CDR1 to SGHNT and CDR2 to YENEEA. Its CDR3 holds 16 amino acids, cysteine through phenylalanine. The entry retains the CDR3 DNA only, 48 bases that are in frame from base 1. A word on this clone: Which antigen it targets is not known. It has no much larger one-base neighbor in the sample; base qualities were not kept.

The study evaluated CTLA-4 blockade (ipilimumab) given together with focal radiation therapy in patients who had chemo-refractory metastatic non-small-cell lung cancer. The sequence derives from a human donor with non-small cell lung cancer that progressed on radiotherapy plus ipilimumab. This sample comprised peripheral blood, obtained from a patient treated with radiotherapy plus ipilimumab. The sequence links TRBV11-3 to TRBJ2-1; 7 bases in the middle match TRBD2. The CDR3 reads as follows: CASSLETGGGYNEQFF. In nucleotides, the sequence is TGTGCCAGCAGCTTAGAAACGGGCGGGGGATACAATGAGCAGTTCTTC.